These T cell receptor beta chains were read from a single sample in a study of blood T cell repertoires in COVID-19. Sequenced by immunoSEQ multiplex PCR; TCRdb stores in-frame clones only, minus some. Of about 63,000 clones in the sample, 76% were seen once. The specimen sequenced was peripheral blood. These receptors all come from a woman of 80 years or more with acute or convalescent COVID-19. CDR3s leave out the opening cysteine and the closing phenylalanine or tryptophan. Each record gives: V gene, clone size, J gene, CDR3 protein. Expanded clones are given a class, and other clones once, few, many or no size at all.

V gene: TRBV28
clone size: once
J gene: TRBJ2-7
CDR3 protein: ASSLLFGTGFGEQY

V gene: TRBV24-1
clone size: -
J gene: TRBJ1-1
CDR3 protein: ATRREMNTEAF

V gene: TRBV28
clone size: -
J gene: TRBJ1-1
CDR3 protein: ASSQWTGPHAVSEAF

V gene: TRBV29-1
clone size: -
J gene: TRBJ2-7
CDR3 protein: SVGDRVGEQY

V gene: TRBV5-6
clone size: -
J gene: TRBJ2-2
CDR3 protein: ASSFLHDSTGELF

V gene: TRBV18
clone size: -
J gene: TRBJ2-4
CDR3 protein: ASSPPGVENIQY

V gene: TRBV6-5
clone size: -
J gene: TRBJ1-5
CDR3 protein: ASRGEGQPQH

V gene: TRBV5-8
clone size: -
J gene: TRBJ2-1
CDR3 protein: ASSKRTGRANNEQF

V gene: TRBV10-3
clone size: -
J gene: TRBJ2-7
CDR3 protein: AISESIGSGIHEQY

V gene: TRBV28
clone size: -
J gene: TRBJ1-1
CDR3 protein: ASGDTGGITEAF

V gene: TRBV19
clone size: -
J gene: TRBJ1-1
CDR3 protein: ASTPGEEGSGEAF

V gene: TRBV5-4
clone size: once
J gene: TRBJ2-1
CDR3 protein: ASRPSGRSYNEQF

V gene: TRBV7-9
clone size: -
J gene: TRBJ2-2
CDR3 protein: ASSPSGELF

V gene: TRBV18
clone size: few
J gene: TRBJ1-1
CDR3 protein: ASSPQPPRTEAF

V gene: TRBV6-5
clone size: -
J gene: TRBJ2-7
CDR3 protein: ASSYGSGSGNEQY

V gene: TRBV2
clone size: -
J gene: TRBJ2-1
CDR3 protein: ASTVVLAGVQNQF

V gene: TRBV23-1
clone size: few
J gene: TRBJ2-3
CDR3 protein: AIFLEGQDGTGSTDTQY

V gene: TRBV12-5
clone size: few
J gene: TRBJ2-1
CDR3 protein: ASGLVPSERMGLWEQF

V gene: TRBV28
clone size: -
J gene: TRBJ2-4
CDR3 protein: ASSSPAPSGSSPY

V gene: TRBV7-9
clone size: -
J gene: TRBJ2-1
CDR3 protein: ASSRGQGNDEQF

V gene: TRBV5-1
clone size: -
J gene: TRBJ2-2
CDR3 protein: ASSLGLASDTGELF

V gene: TRBV11-2
clone size: -
J gene: TRBJ2-1
CDR3 protein: ASSLRQGSVNEQF

V gene: TRBV19
clone size: -
J gene: TRBJ2-2
CDR3 protein: ASSRQENTLNTGELF

V gene: TRBV30
clone size: -
J gene: TRBJ1-2
CDR3 protein: AWSVNSGIGYT

V gene: TRBV28
clone size: -
J gene: TRBJ1-2
CDR3 protein: ASRGGQGASGYT

V gene: TRBV6-5
clone size: -
J gene: TRBJ1-2
CDR3 protein: ASRRTGGGRYGYT

V gene: TRBV18
clone size: -
J gene: TRBJ1-3
CDR3 protein: ASSRGQGHSGNTIY

V gene: TRBV11-2
clone size: -
J gene: TRBJ2-1
CDR3 protein: ASSPTGVEGVNEQF

V gene: TRBV7-6
clone size: -
J gene: TRBJ1-1
CDR3 protein: ASSLGGFTEAF

V gene: TRBV19
clone size: once
J gene: TRBJ2-7
CDR3 protein: ASSITSGGIEQY

V gene: TRBV6-5
clone size: -
J gene: TRBJ2-1
CDR3 protein: ASSSSGNSYNEQF

V gene: TRBV27
clone size: few
J gene: TRBJ2-2
CDR3 protein: ASSPSIRGASTGELF

V gene: TRBV11-2
clone size: -
J gene: TRBJ2-3
CDR3 protein: ASSRGTSNTDTQY

V gene: TRBV27
clone size: -
J gene: TRBJ1-2
CDR3 protein: ASSSGQGIDGYT

V gene: TRBV9
clone size: few
J gene: TRBJ2-3
CDR3 protein: ASSGGGVAGVGDTQY

V gene: TRBV5-1
clone size: -
J gene: TRBJ2-3
CDR3 protein: ASSSTGVGRQY

V gene: TRBV10-1
clone size: -
J gene: TRBJ2-5
CDR3 protein: ASILPGLAGAGETQY

V gene: TRBV28
clone size: -
J gene: TRBJ1-5
CDR3 protein: ASGVTGQPQH